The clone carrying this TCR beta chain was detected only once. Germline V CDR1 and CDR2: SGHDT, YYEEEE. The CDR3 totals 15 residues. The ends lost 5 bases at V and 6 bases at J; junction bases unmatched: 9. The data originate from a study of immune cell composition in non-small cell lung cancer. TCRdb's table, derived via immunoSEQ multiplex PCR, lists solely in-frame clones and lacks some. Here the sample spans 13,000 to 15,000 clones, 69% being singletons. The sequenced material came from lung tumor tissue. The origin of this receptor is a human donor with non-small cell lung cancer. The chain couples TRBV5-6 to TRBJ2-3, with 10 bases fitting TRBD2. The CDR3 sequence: CASSSERGGLDTQYF. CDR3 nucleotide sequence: TGTGCCAGCAGTTCCGAGCGGGGGGGCCTGGATACGCAGTATTTT.